The 2 T cell receptor beta chains below were found in one sample sequenced in a study of blood T cells in healthy people across ages. Combining a sample-barcoded 5' primer with a J-beta primer mix, a second PCR ran for 7 to 11 cycles. TCRdb fed the 5' RACE reads into MiXCR, producing one record per CDR3 protein. Seen here are approximately 1,000,000 distinct CDR3 sequences, more than 30% observed once, and the top ten hold about 12%. Sample: blood. The receptors come from a man younger than 35 in good health.

V and J are TRBV5-5 and TRBJ1-5; 7 bases are shared with TRBD1. Germline CDR1 is SGHKS and CDR2 is YYEKEE (reference sequence). The CDR3 is 15 residues long. V was pared by 0 bases and J by 7 bases, with 7 bases of the junction left unmatched. The CDR3 loop reads CASSLGNRGSQPQHF. The CDR3, as DNA: TGTGCCAGCAGCTTGGGGAACAGGGGCAGCCAGCCCCAGCATTTT. The full variable domain, rest sourced from reference TRBV5-5 and TRBJ1-5, is DAGVTQSPTHLIKTRGQQVTLRCSPISGHKSVSWYQQVLGQGPQFIFQYYEKEERGRGNFPDRFSARQFPNYSSELNVNALLLGDSALYLCASSLGNRGSQPQHFGDGTRLSIL.

This clonotype occurred a few times. The chain is built from TRBV7-9 and TRBJ2-3; D is perhaps TRBD2 (5 bases). Germline CDR1 SEHNR, CDR2 FQNEAQ (reference sequence). This CDR3 region has 15 residues. Trimming took 4 bases from V and 6 from J, leaving 17 bases between them. CDR3 sequence reads: CASSSRDYAWDTQYF. The CDR3 bases are TGTGCCAGCAGCTCCCGGGATTACGCCTGGGATACGCAGTATTTT. Using reference TRBV7-9 and TRBJ2-3 for the parts outside the CDR3, the full variable domain is DTGVSQNPRHKITKRGQNVTFRCDPISEHNRLYWYRQTLGQGPEFLTYFQNEAQLEKSRLLSDRFSAERPKGSFSTLEIQRTEQGDSAMYLCASSSRDYAWDTQYFGPGTRLTVL.